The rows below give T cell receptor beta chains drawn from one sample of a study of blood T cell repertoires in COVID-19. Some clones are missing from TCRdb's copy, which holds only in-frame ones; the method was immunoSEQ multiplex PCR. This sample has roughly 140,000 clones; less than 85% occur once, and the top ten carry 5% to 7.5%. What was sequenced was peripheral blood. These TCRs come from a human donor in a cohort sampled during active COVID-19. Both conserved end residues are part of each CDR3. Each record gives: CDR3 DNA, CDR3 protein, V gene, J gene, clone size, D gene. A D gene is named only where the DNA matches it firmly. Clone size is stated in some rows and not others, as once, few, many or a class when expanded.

cdr3_nt: TGTGCCAGCAGCTTATCGAGGGATCAGCCCCAGCATTTT
cdr3_aa: CASSLSRDQPQHF
v_call: TRBV7-3
j_call: TRBJ1-5
clone_size: NA
d_call: NA

cdr3_nt: TGTGCCAGCACCTCCCGGGTCGGAGGAGCCATTGTGGATGGCTACACCTTC
cdr3_aa: CASTSRVGGAIVDGYTF
v_call: TRBV7-2
j_call: TRBJ1-2
clone_size: NA
d_call: NA

cdr3_nt: TGTGCCAGCAGTGAACCCATCTCCCTTAGAGCCCCCGGGGAGCTGTTTTTT
cdr3_aa: CASSEPISLRAPGELFF
v_call: TRBV6-1
j_call: TRBJ2-2
clone_size: NA
d_call: NA

cdr3_nt: TGTGCCAGCAGCTTTCCAGGGTCCCCCACCTACGAGCAGTACTTC
cdr3_aa: CASSFPGSPTYEQYF
v_call: TRBV7-2
j_call: TRBJ2-7
clone_size: NA
d_call: NA

cdr3_nt: TGTGCCAGCAGCTTAGTGACAGGACGAGACGAGACCCAGTACTTC
cdr3_aa: CASSLVTGRDETQYF
v_call: TRBV7-9
j_call: TRBJ2-5
clone_size: NA
d_call: NA

cdr3_nt: TGTGCCAGCAGCTCCTCGGGTAGCGTTACGCAGTATTTT
cdr3_aa: CASSSSGSVTQYF
v_call: TRBV11-2
j_call: TRBJ2-3
clone_size: NA
d_call: NA

cdr3_nt: TGTGCCAGCAGCTTGCCCTGGGGGGGGCAGGGCACCGGGGAGCTGTTTTTT
cdr3_aa: CASSLPWGGQGTGELFF
v_call: TRBV5-4
j_call: TRBJ2-2
clone_size: NA
d_call: NA

cdr3_nt: TGTGCCAGCAGCTCGGACAGGGCTTATGGCTACACCTTC
cdr3_aa: CASSSDRAYGYTF
v_call: TRBV12-3/TRBV12-4
j_call: TRBJ1-2
clone_size: NA
d_call: TRBD1

cdr3_nt: TGCGCCAGCAGCCCAGGAGGCGGTCCGCCCCAGCATTTT
cdr3_aa: CASSPGGGPPQHF
v_call: TRBV4-1
j_call: TRBJ1-5
clone_size: NA
d_call: NA

cdr3_nt: TGCGCCAGCAGCGCGGGACAGGCGAACACCGGGGAGCTGTTTTTT
cdr3_aa: CASSAGQANTGELFF
v_call: TRBV5-1
j_call: TRBJ2-2
clone_size: few
d_call: TRBD1

cdr3_nt: TGTGCCAGCAGTTTATCAGGGGAGGCTGAAGCTTTCTTT
cdr3_aa: CASSLSGEAEAFF
v_call: TRBV27
j_call: TRBJ1-1
clone_size: NA
d_call: NA

cdr3_nt: TGCGCCAGCAGCGGGACATCAGAATCCACAGATACGCAGTATTTT
cdr3_aa: CASSGTSESTDTQYF
v_call: TRBV5-1
j_call: TRBJ2-3
clone_size: few
d_call: NA

cdr3_nt: TGTGCCAGTACCAAGGACAGGGAGGGGTACAATGAGCAGTTCTTC
cdr3_aa: CASTKDREGYNEQFF
v_call: TRBV19
j_call: TRBJ2-1
clone_size: once
d_call: NA

cdr3_nt: TGTGCCAGCAGTTACAGGACCGGGACAGGGAAAGGAAACACTGAAGCTTTCTTT
cdr3_aa: CASSYRTGTGKGNTEAFF
v_call: TRBV6-2/TRBV6-3
j_call: TRBJ1-1
clone_size: few
d_call: TRBD1

cdr3_nt: TGTGCCATCAGTGTCGGCAGCCAGGACTATGGCTACACCTTC
cdr3_aa: CAISVGSQDYGYTF
v_call: TRBV10-3
j_call: TRBJ1-2
clone_size: NA
d_call: NA

cdr3_nt: TGCGCCAGCAGTCATCAGGGTAAAGGCTATGGCTACACCTTC
cdr3_aa: CASSHQGKGYGYTF
v_call: TRBV4-1
j_call: TRBJ1-2
clone_size: few
d_call: NA

cdr3_nt: TGTGCCAGCAGCCAAGACGCTAGCGGGGGCTACGATACGCAGTATTTT
cdr3_aa: CASSQDASGGYDTQYF
v_call: TRBV4-2
j_call: TRBJ2-3
clone_size: NA
d_call: TRBD2

cdr3_nt: TGTGCCAGCCAGGGCAGGGTCACCGGGGAGCTGTTTTTT
cdr3_aa: CASQGRVTGELFF
v_call: TRBV2
j_call: TRBJ2-2
clone_size: NA
d_call: NA

cdr3_nt: TGTGCCAGCAGCTTAGGGACAGGGGATTCACCCCTCCACTTT
cdr3_aa: CASSLGTGDSPLHF
v_call: TRBV7-6
j_call: TRBJ1-6
clone_size: NA
d_call: TRBD1

cdr3_nt: TGTGCCACCAGCAGAGACGTACAAGAGACCCAGTACTTC
cdr3_aa: CATSRDVQETQYF
v_call: TRBV15
j_call: TRBJ2-5
clone_size: NA
d_call: NA

cdr3_nt: TGTGCCAGCAGCCCTGCCCAGGGGAGCCAGTACTTC
cdr3_aa: CASSPAQGSQYF
v_call: TRBV5-8
j_call: TRBJ2-7
clone_size: NA
d_call: NA

cdr3_nt: TGTGCCAGCAGGCTAGCGGGGGGCCCCACAGATACGCAGTATTTT
cdr3_aa: CASRLAGGPTDTQYF
v_call: TRBV2
j_call: TRBJ2-3
clone_size: once
d_call: TRBD2

cdr3_nt: TGTGCCAGCTCAAATGACAGAGCAACTAATGAAAAACTGTTTTTT
cdr3_aa: CASSNDRATNEKLFF
v_call: TRBV5-6
j_call: TRBJ1-4
clone_size: NA
d_call: NA

cdr3_nt: TGTGCCAGCAGCTTGGCCCATGGGGGGTGCACAGATACGCAGTATTTT
cdr3_aa: CASSLAHGGCTDTQYF
v_call: TRBV5-4
j_call: TRBJ2-3
clone_size: many
d_call: NA

cdr3_nt: TGCGCCAGCAGCTTGGACAGAAGCCTCTATGGCTACACCTTC
cdr3_aa: CASSLDRSLYGYTF
v_call: TRBV5-1
j_call: TRBJ1-2
clone_size: NA
d_call: NA

cdr3_nt: TGTGCCAGCTCGGCCGGGAAGAACACTGAAGCTTTCTTT
cdr3_aa: CASSAGKNTEAFF
v_call: TRBV18
j_call: TRBJ1-1
clone_size: NA
d_call: NA

cdr3_nt: TGCGCCAGCAGCCAAGGTCCTACCTACAATGAGCAGTTCTTC
cdr3_aa: CASSQGPTYNEQFF
v_call: TRBV4-1
j_call: TRBJ2-1
clone_size: few
d_call: NA

cdr3_nt: TGCGCCAGCAGCTTAGCGGGGAACGTGGAGACCCAGTACTTC
cdr3_aa: CASSLAGNVETQYF
v_call: TRBV5-1
j_call: TRBJ2-5
clone_size: NA
d_call: TRBD2

cdr3_nt: TGTGCCAGCTCACCTAACAGGGGGCTAGAGACCCAGTACTTC
cdr3_aa: CASSPNRGLETQYF
v_call: TRBV18
j_call: TRBJ2-5
clone_size: NA
d_call: TRBD1

cdr3_nt: TGTGCCAGCAGAAGGGACAGGGGTGGGGCGAACACCGGGGAGCTGTTTTTT
cdr3_aa: CASRRDRGGANTGELFF
v_call: TRBV7-6
j_call: TRBJ2-2
clone_size: NA
d_call: TRBD1

cdr3_nt: TGTGCCAGCAGTCCAGGGGGCCCTAACTATGGCTACACCTTC
cdr3_aa: CASSPGGPNYGYTF
v_call: TRBV28
j_call: TRBJ1-2
clone_size: NA
d_call: TRBD1

cdr3_nt: TGTGCCAGCAGCTTTGCACAGGGAGGGGAAAAACTGTTTTTT
cdr3_aa: CASSFAQGGEKLFF
v_call: TRBV5-4
j_call: TRBJ1-4
clone_size: NA
d_call: NA

cdr3_nt: TGTGCCAGCAGGGGACAGACCCTCTTTGGCACCATATATTTT
cdr3_aa: CASRGQTLFGTIYF
v_call: TRBV11-2
j_call: TRBJ1-3
clone_size: NA
d_call: TRBD1

cdr3_nt: TGTGCCAGCTCACCCGGACAGACGAAGGAGACCCAGTACTTC
cdr3_aa: CASSPGQTKETQYF
v_call: TRBV18
j_call: TRBJ2-5
clone_size: NA
d_call: NA

cdr3_nt: TGTGCCAGTAATGTGGGCTGGGGCTCAGCTGAAGCTTTCTTT
cdr3_aa: CASNVGWGSAEAFF
v_call: TRBV19
j_call: TRBJ1-1
clone_size: few
d_call: NA

cdr3_nt: TGCACCAGCGGTGGAGACAGAACGAAGAACTCCTACAATGAGCAGTTCTTC
cdr3_aa: CTSGGDRTKNSYNEQFF
v_call: TRBV1
j_call: TRBJ2-1
clone_size: NA
d_call: NA

cdr3_nt: TGTGCCAGCAGCCAAGAAATAAGAAAGGGGGAAAAACTGTTTTTT
cdr3_aa: CASSQEIRKGEKLFF
v_call: TRBV3-1/TRBV3-2
j_call: TRBJ1-4
clone_size: NA
d_call: NA

cdr3_nt: TGTGCCAGCAGCCGGGGGCCTAATGAAAAACTGTTTTTT
cdr3_aa: CASSRGPNEKLFF
v_call: TRBV14
j_call: TRBJ1-4
clone_size: NA
d_call: NA

cdr3_nt: TGTGCCAGCAGCCAATCTCCCTCGGAGACCCAGTACTTC
cdr3_aa: CASSQSPSETQYF
v_call: TRBV3-1/TRBV3-2
j_call: TRBJ2-5
clone_size: NA
d_call: NA

cdr3_nt: TGTGCCAGTAGTCCCGGACAGTATGCGTTGGATGGCTACACCTTC
cdr3_aa: CASSPGQYALDGYTF
v_call: TRBV19
j_call: TRBJ1-2
clone_size: once
d_call: NA

cdr3_nt: TGCGCCAGCAGCCAAGGAGTACAGGGAGACTTCGGGTATTCACCCCTCCACTTT
cdr3_aa: CASSQGVQGDFGYSPLHF
v_call: TRBV4-1
j_call: TRBJ1-6
clone_size: NA
d_call: NA

cdr3_nt: TGTGCCAGCAGCACCCCTGGACTAGCGGGGGCCACCCTCTCAGATACGCAGTATTTT
cdr3_aa: CASSTPGLAGATLSDTQYF
v_call: TRBV9
j_call: TRBJ2-3
clone_size: NA
d_call: TRBD2

cdr3_nt: TGTGCCAGCAGAACGGGACACTACTATGGCTACACCTTC
cdr3_aa: CASRTGHYYGYTF
v_call: TRBV28
j_call: TRBJ1-2
clone_size: once
d_call: NA

cdr3_nt: TGTGCCAGCAGTGAAAGAAACCCAGCCGGGAACATTCAGTACTTC
cdr3_aa: CASSERNPAGNIQYF
v_call: TRBV6-1
j_call: TRBJ2-4
clone_size: NA
d_call: NA

cdr3_nt: TGTGCCAGCAGTTACTCTATCACAGGGGGATCACCCCTCCACTTT
cdr3_aa: CASSYSITGGSPLHF
v_call: TRBV6-5
j_call: TRBJ1-6
clone_size: few
d_call: TRBD1

cdr3_nt: TGTGCCAGCAGTTACTCGGGCGGGGGGGCGCGTGAGCAGTTCTTC
cdr3_aa: CASSYSGGGAREQFF
v_call: TRBV6-5
j_call: TRBJ2-1
clone_size: NA
d_call: TRBD2

cdr3_nt: TGTGCCAGCAGCACAGGGGAGACCCAGTACTTC
cdr3_aa: CASSTGETQYF
v_call: TRBV7-2
j_call: TRBJ2-5
clone_size: NA
d_call: NA

cdr3_nt: TGTGCCAGCACCCCATCCACAGTGACTGAAGCTTTCTTT
cdr3_aa: CASTPSTVTEAFF
v_call: TRBV6-5
j_call: TRBJ1-1
clone_size: NA
d_call: NA

cdr3_nt: TGCAGCGTTGGAGACAGGAGCACAGATACGCAGTATTTT
cdr3_aa: CSVGDRSTDTQYF
v_call: TRBV29-1
j_call: TRBJ2-3
clone_size: NA
d_call: NA

cdr3_nt: TGTGCCATCCAGACATCAGGGTACGAGCAGTACTTC
cdr3_aa: CAIQTSGYEQYF
v_call: TRBV10-3
j_call: TRBJ2-7
clone_size: NA
d_call: NA

cdr3_nt: TGTGCCAGCAGCTTAGCTAGCGGGGGAGGGAATGAGCAGTTCTTC
cdr3_aa: CASSLASGGGNEQFF
v_call: TRBV7-8
j_call: TRBJ2-1
clone_size: NA
d_call: TRBD2

cdr3_nt: TGTGCCAGCAGCCAGGCTGGGACAGTCGGAAACACCATATATTTT
cdr3_aa: CASSQAGTVGNTIYF
v_call: TRBV3-1/TRBV3-2
j_call: TRBJ1-3
clone_size: few
d_call: TRBD1

cdr3_nt: TGCGCCAGCAGCCAAGTGGAGTATAATTCACCCCTCCACTTT
cdr3_aa: CASSQVEYNSPLHF
v_call: TRBV4-3
j_call: TRBJ1-6
clone_size: once
d_call: NA

cdr3_nt: TGTGCCAGCAGCTTGGGTCAAAGCACAGATACGCAGTATTTT
cdr3_aa: CASSLGQSTDTQYF
v_call: TRBV5-4
j_call: TRBJ2-3
clone_size: NA
d_call: NA

cdr3_nt: TGCGCCAGCAGCTTGCAGGGCCTTAGCACAGATACGCAGTATTTT
cdr3_aa: CASSLQGLSTDTQYF
v_call: TRBV5-1
j_call: TRBJ2-3
clone_size: NA
d_call: NA

cdr3_nt: TGTGCCAGCAGCCCGGGGAGGGCTCAAGAGACCCAGTACTTC
cdr3_aa: CASSPGRAQETQYF
v_call: TRBV9
j_call: TRBJ2-5
clone_size: once
d_call: TRBD2